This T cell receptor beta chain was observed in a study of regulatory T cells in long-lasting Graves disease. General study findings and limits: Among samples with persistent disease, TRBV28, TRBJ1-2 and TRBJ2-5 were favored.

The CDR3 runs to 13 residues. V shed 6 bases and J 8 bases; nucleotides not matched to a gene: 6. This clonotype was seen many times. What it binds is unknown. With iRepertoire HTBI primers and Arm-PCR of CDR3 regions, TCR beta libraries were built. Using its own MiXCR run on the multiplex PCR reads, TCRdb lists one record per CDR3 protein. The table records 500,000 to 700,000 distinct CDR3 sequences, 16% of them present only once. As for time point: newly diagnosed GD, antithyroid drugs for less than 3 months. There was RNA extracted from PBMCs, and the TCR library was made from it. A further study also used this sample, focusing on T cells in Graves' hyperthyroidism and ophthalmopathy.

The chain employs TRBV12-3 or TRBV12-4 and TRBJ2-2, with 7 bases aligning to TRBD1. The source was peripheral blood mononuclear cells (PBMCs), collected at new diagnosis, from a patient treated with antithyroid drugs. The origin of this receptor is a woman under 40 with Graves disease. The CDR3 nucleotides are TGTGCCAGCAGAATAACAGGGGTTGGGGAGCTGTTTTTT. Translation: CASRITGVGELFF.